The present T cell receptor (beta chain) was sequenced within a study of T cells in localized non-small cell lung cancer. Concerning this clone itself: Its cognate antigen is unknown.

Study-wide results and caveats: Uninvolved neighboring lung showed the greatest T cell clonality, exceeding tumor. For the top 100 tumor clones, a median roughly 56 also appeared in adjacent lung.

CDR1 is MNHNS and CDR2 is SASEGT in the germline V gene. V was shortened by 4 bases and J by 6 bases, with 12 bases between the two germline ends. CDR3 length: 14 amino acids. Repertoires were generated with immunoSEQ multiplex PCR, while TCRdb's copy carries only in-frame clones and drops some. This sample has 25,000 to 35,000 clones, with approximately 88% found just once. The sequence was collected from a female donor over 55 with stage I lung adenocarcinoma. The V gene is TRBV6-1, the J gene TRBJ2-2, with D hard to call. This specimen consisted of peripheral blood, obtained before any cancer treatment. The CDR3: CASSARSVAGELFF. DNA of the CDR3: TGTGCCAGCAGTGCTCGGTCTGTGGCCGGGGAGCTGTTTTTT.